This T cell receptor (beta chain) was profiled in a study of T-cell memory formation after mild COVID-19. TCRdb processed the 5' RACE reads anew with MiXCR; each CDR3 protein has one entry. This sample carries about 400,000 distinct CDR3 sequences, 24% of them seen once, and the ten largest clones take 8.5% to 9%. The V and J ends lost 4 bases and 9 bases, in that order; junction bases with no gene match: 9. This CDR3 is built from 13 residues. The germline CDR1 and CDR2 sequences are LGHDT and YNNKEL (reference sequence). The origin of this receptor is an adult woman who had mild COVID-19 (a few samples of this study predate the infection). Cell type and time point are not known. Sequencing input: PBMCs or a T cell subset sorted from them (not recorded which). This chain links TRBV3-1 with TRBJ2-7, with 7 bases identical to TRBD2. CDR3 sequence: CASSPTSRLGQYF. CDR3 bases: TGTGCCAGCAGCCCGACTAGCAGGTTGGGGCAGTACTTC.